The rows below give T cell receptor beta chains drawn from one sample of a study of human T cells and chemical hapten exposure. TCRdb called the RACE reads again in MiXCR, with one record for every CDR3 protein. The sample records 350,000 to 400,000 distinct CDR3 sequences, roughly 6.3% being singletons. The source was whole blood, collected in connection with sensitization to the hapten diphenylcyclopropenone (DPC). These receptors came from a woman aged 18 to 35 with alopecia areata. Some clones in this sample may be carry-over from other donors' samples. Both conserved end residues are part of each CDR3. The order of the fields is J gene, clone size, D gene, V gene, CDR3 protein, CDR3 DNA. A D gene is named only where the DNA matches it firmly. Some rows mark clone size as missing; the rest say once, few, many or name a class of expanded clone.

>TRBJ1-1|.|.|TRBV5-6
CASSLATAINTEAFF
TGTGCCAGCAGCTTGGCCACGGCTATAAACACTGAAGCTTTCTTT
>TRBJ2-3|few|.|TRBV7-2
CASSLVGGKQTDTQYF
TGTGCCAGCAGCTTAGTTGGCGGGAAGCAAACAGATACGCAGTATTTT
>TRBJ2-7|.|.|TRBV7-2
CASSYRGGSSYEQYF
TGTGCCAGCAGCTATAGAGGGGGTAGCTCCTACGAGCAGTACTTC
>TRBJ2-3|.|TRBD1|TRBV3-1
CASSQGPWTGGADTQYF
TGTGCCAGCAGCCAAGGCCCTTGGACAGGGGGTGCAGATACGCAGTATTTT
>TRBJ2-2|many|TRBD1|TRBV6-5
CASRLDRGNTGELFF
TGTGCCAGCAGGCTTGACAGGGGGAACACCGGGGAGCTGTTTTTT
>TRBJ2-2|.|.|TRBV7-2
CASSSRAGELFF
TGTGCCAGCAGCTCTAGGGCCGGGGAGCTGTTTTTT
>TRBJ1-2|few|.|TRBV4-3
CASSQDLDPLYGYTF
TGCGCCAGCAGCCAAGATTTAGACCCCCTTTATGGCTACACCTTC
>TRBJ1-1|many|TRBD1|TRBV7-9
CASSLLDRGPEAFF
TGTGCCAGCAGCCTTTTGGACAGGGGGCCGGAAGCTTTCTTT
>TRBJ2-3|.|.|TRBV7-8
CASSLLSGPRTDTQYF
TGTGCCAGCAGCTTATTGTCCGGGCCCCGCACAGATACGCAGTATTTT
>TRBJ1-6|.|.|TRBV28
CASSFGGGRNLPLHF
TGTGCCAGCAGTTTTGGGGGGGGGCGGAATTTACCCCTCCACTTT
>TRBJ2-3|few|.|TRBV5-5
CASSLGGFGTDTQYF
TGTGCCAGCAGCTTGGGAGGTTTTGGCACAGATACGCAGTATTTT
>TRBJ1-5|many|.|TRBV3-1
CASSRVGQPQHF
TGTGCCAGCAGTCGAGTGGGGCAGCCCCAGCATTTT
>TRBJ2-2|.|TRBD2|TRBV6-2/TRBV6-3
CASTTSYTGELFF
TGTGCCAGCACGACTAGCTACACCGGGGAGCTGTTTTTT
>TRBJ1-1|many|.|TRBV7-9
CASSIGQTLNTEAFF
TGTGCCAGCAGCATAGGACAGACCTTGAACACTGAAGCTTTCTTT
>TRBJ2-5|many|.|TRBV12-3/TRBV12-4
CASSPLQGKQETQYF
TGTGCCAGCAGTCCATTACAGGGAAAACAAGAGACCCAGTACTTC
>TRBJ2-1|few|.|TRBV29-1
CSVVLDPWAEQFF
TGCAGCGTTGTTTTGGACCCGTGGGCTGAGCAGTTCTTC
>TRBJ2-5|many|TRBD1|TRBV12-3/TRBV12-4
CASSTRGRAETQYF
TGTGCCAGCAGTACCAGGGGGCGCGCAGAGACCCAGTACTTC
>TRBJ2-5|many|TRBD2|TRBV7-9
CASGGDYGETQYF
TGTGCCAGCGGGGGGGACTACGGAGAGACCCAGTACTTC
>TRBJ2-3|.|.|TRBV6-2/TRBV6-3
CASSYVGGTDTQYF
TGTGCCAGCAGTTACGTCGGGGGCACAGATACGCAGTATTTT
>TRBJ1-1|.|.|TRBV5-1
CASSLDGIMNTEAFF
TGCGCCAGCAGCTTGGACGGTATCATGAACACTGAAGCTTTCTTT
>TRBJ1-1|few|TRBD1|TRBV4-1
CASHRTGIMNTEAFF
TGCGCCAGTCATCGGACAGGGATCATGAACACTGAAGCTTTCTTT
>TRBJ1-1|.|.|TRBV20-1
CSARDGRQGPEVEAFF
TGCAGTGCTAGAGATGGAAGGCAGGGGCCTGAGGTGGAAGCTTTCTTT
>TRBJ2-1|.|TRBD1|TRBV10-3
CAISEGQGPYNEQFF
TGTGCCATCAGTGAAGGACAGGGACCCTACAATGAGCAGTTCTTC
>TRBJ1-2|few|TRBD1|TRBV12-3/TRBV12-4
CASSRQGASEVGYGYTF
TGTGCCAGCAGTCGACAGGGGGCGTCAGAAGTAGGCTATGGCTACACCTTC
>TRBJ2-3|.|.|TRBV20-1
CSASRGATIRTDTQYF
TGCAGTGCTAGCCGGGGGGCCACAATTCGCACAGATACGCAGTATTTT
>TRBJ1-4|few|.|TRBV6-1
CASSEALATNEKLFF
TGTGCCAGCAGTGAAGCGCTGGCGACTAATGAAAAACTGTTTTTT
>TRBJ1-3|many|.|TRBV7-2
CASSLAGRAVGNTIYF
TGTGCCAGCAGCTTAGCCGGCCGGGCGGTGGGAAACACCATATATTTT
>TRBJ2-7|.|.|TRBV10-3
CAISGGTAAYEQYF
TGTGCCATCAGTGGCGGGACAGCCGCCTACGAGCAGTACTTC
>TRBJ2-7|few|.|TRBV7-9
CAGPEGRVREQYF
TGTGCCGGCCCCGAGGGCAGGGTTCGCGAGCAGTACTTC
>TRBJ1-2|.|.|TRBV6-2/TRBV6-3
CASRLDTVPNYGYTF
TGTGCCAGCAGACTAGACACCGTTCCTAACTATGGCTACACCTTC
>TRBJ1-1|few|.|TRBV7-9
CASSYGDAFF
TGTGCCAGCAGCTACGGGGATGCTTTCTTT
>TRBJ2-3|many|.|TRBV6-2/TRBV6-3
CASSRLPDTQYF
TGTGCCAGCAGCAGGCTCCCAGATACGCAGTATTTT
>TRBJ2-2|.|TRBD1|TRBV7-9
CASSSKRGRHGELFF
TGTGCCAGCAGCTCTAAGAGGGGGCGCCACGGGGAGCTGTTTTTT
>TRBJ1-2|many|.|TRBV6-6
CASSYDGYTF
TGTGCCAGCAGTTACGATGGCTACACCTTC
>TRBJ1-2|.|TRBD1|TRBV6-5
CASSYKDRVVYGYTF
TGTGCCAGCAGTTATAAAGACAGGGTCGTCTATGGCTACACCTTC
>TRBJ2-7|few|.|TRBV5-1
CASSFDREAYEQYF
TGCGCCAGCAGTTTCGACAGGGAGGCCTACGAGCAGTACTTC
>TRBJ2-1|.|.|TRBV7-6
CASSFEYNEQFF
TGTGCCAGCAGCTTCGAATACAATGAGCAGTTCTTC
>TRBJ1-5|many|.|TRBV27
CASKGGDGQPQHF
TGTGCCAGCAAAGGAGGGGATGGGCAGCCCCAGCATTTT
>TRBJ1-3|few|TRBD1|TRBV2
CASSEQGRGQNTIYF
TGTGCCAGCAGTGAACAAGGCAGGGGGCAGAACACCATATATTTT
>TRBJ1-1|many|.|TRBV3-1
CASSQEAKAEAFF
TGTGCCAGCAGCCAAGAGGCGAAGGCTGAAGCTTTCTTT
>TRBJ2-5|few|TRBD2|TRBV9
CASSVGGSRQETQYF
TGTGCCAGCAGCGTGGGGGGGTCGCGGCAAGAGACCCAGTACTTC
>TRBJ1-1|.|.|TRBV5-6
CASSLYETLNTEAFF
TGTGCCAGCAGCTTGTATGAGACCTTGAACACTGAAGCTTTCTTT
>TRBJ2-5|.|.|TRBV28
CASTRGGQETQYF
TGTGCCAGCACCAGGGGCGGGCAAGAGACCCAGTACTTC
>TRBJ2-4|many|TRBD1|TRBV12-3/TRBV12-4
CASSPSTGGKNIQYF
TGTGCCAGCAGTCCCTCGACAGGGGGCAAAAACATTCAGTACTTC
>TRBJ1-5|many|.|TRBV10-3
CATRGGAQGNQPQHF
TGTGCCACCAGGGGAGGGGCCCAAGGCAATCAGCCCCAGCATTTT
>TRBJ1-6|few|.|TRBV6-6
CASSYPLSGRDVNSPLHF
TGTGCCAGCAGTTATCCCCTGTCCGGGCGCGATGTGAATTCACCCCTCCACTTT
>TRBJ1-2|few|.|TRBV6-6
CASSHRMTSTDNYGYTF
TGTGCCAGCAGTCACCGAATGACGTCGACGGATAACTATGGCTACACCTTC
>TRBJ2-2|.|.|TRBV2
CASSESASYTGELFF
TGTGCCAGCAGTGAATCGGCCTCATACACCGGGGAGCTGTTTTTT
>TRBJ1-6|.|.|TRBV7-2
CASSLVGQDSPLHF
TGTGCCAGCAGCTTAGTTGGGCAGGATTCACCCCTCCACTTT